This TCR beta chain was retrieved from a study of blood T cell repertoires in COVID-19. The CDR3 length is 14 residues. CDR1 is SGDLS and CDR2 is YYNGEE in the germline V gene. Sequenced by immunoSEQ multiplex PCR; TCRdb stores in-frame clones only, minus some. The sample yields around 160,000 clones, approximately 85% seen once. Points on this clone: Relative to the germline gene, one junction end is altered; a read error may explain this.

V is TRBV9 and J is TRBJ2-1, with no clear D. The source is a woman in her fifties or sixties with COVID-19, enrolled during active disease. Sequencing was performed on peripheral blood. For the CDR3, the DNA is TGTGCCAGCAGCGTAGATGACTCCCACAATGAGCAGTTCTTC. Translation: CASSVDDSHNEQFF.